The T cell receptor beta chain under discussion was sequenced for a study of blood T cell repertoires in COVID-19. Overall study context: T cells, B-cell-depleted T cells, or PBMCs supplied cDNA or gDNA.

Original processing notes: The assay estimated nucleated cells by amplifying reference gene primers. Data came from immunoSEQ multiplex PCR; TCRdb stores just in-frame clones and leaves some out. The V and J calls and clone size were taken over from that table, and D and trimming were inferred from the DNA. The sample lists about 95,000 clones, about nine tenths occurring once. The CDR3 has 16 amino acids. The germline V gene encodes CDR1 MNHNS and CDR2 SASEGT. Trimming shortened V by 2 bases and J by 0 bases, and 10 bases separated the two germline ends. This chain uses TRBV6-1 with TRBJ2-2; D gene uncertain. The receptor was derived from a woman aged 45-65 years in a cohort sampled during active COVID-19. Sample: peripheral blood. The CDR3 protein is CASSEIVRPNTGELFF. CDR3 coding DNA: TGTGCCAGCAGTGAAATCGTCAGGCCGAACACCGGGGAGCTGTTTTTT.